The sequence of this T cell receptor beta chain was determined in a study of T cell repertoires in cytomegalovirus infection. TCRdb re-called the reads with MiXCR, one entry per CDR3 protein. The sample lists about 400,000 distinct CDR3 sequences; about a sixth were seen once. Germline V gene data show CDR1 as LGHNA and CDR2 as YSLEER. V dropped 2 bases and J dropped 8; count of bases not matched to a gene: 17. CDR3 length: 18 amino acids. This clonotype was seen at least ten times. The source material was PBMCs. The receptor was derived from a human donor in good health (CMV status not recorded). Some clones in this sample may be carry-over from other donors' samples. J is TRBJ2-1 and V is TRBV4-3, with 8 nucleotides matching TRBD2. The CDR3 here is CASSQNQLPGLEDYEQFF. CDR3 coding DNA: TGCGCCAGCAGCCAAAACCAGTTGCCGGGACTAGAAGATTATGAGCAGTTCTTC.